Reported below is one T cell receptor (beta chain). Its target is not known. This specimen comes from a study of cytomegalovirus exposure and HLA in healthy donors. Points from the study as a whole: The authors listed about 170 TCR beta chains as cytomegalovirus-associated. It was shown in a later analysis that HLA-associated TCR beta chains were more clonally expanded than other, equally common chains.

The PCR had 60 Vbeta and 13 Jbeta primers. Using immunoSEQ multiplex PCR, the repertoire was profiled, and TCRdb retains in-frame clones only, with some absent. The sample has about 160,000 clones, roughly 66% seen once. This CDR3 comprises 14 residues. V dropped 3 bases and J dropped 2 bases, with 11 bases sitting between them. Germline V CDR1 and CDR2: SEHNR, FQNEAQ (reference sequence). This sequence joins TRBV7-9 and TRBJ2-7; possible D gene TRBD1, 6 bases. The origin of this receptor is a woman between 18 and 29 years old in good health and CMV-seronegative. The sample consisted of PBMCs. The CDR3 loop reads CASSLGRGAYEQYF. The CDR3 region has the DNA TGTGCCAGCAGCTTGGGCAGGGGCGCCTACGAGCAGTACTTC. Based on the CDR3 plus reference TRBV7-9 and TRBJ2-7, the full variable domain is DTGVSQNPRHKITKRGQNVTFRCDPISEHNRLYWYRQTLGQGPEFLTYFQNEAQLEKSRLLSDRFSAERPKGSFSTLEIQRTEQGDSAMYLCASSLGRGAYEQYFGPGTRLTVT.